This T cell receptor (beta chain) was captured by sequencing in a study of CD4+ T cells in melanoma. A note on this clone: Antigen specificity is unknown.

TCRdb's table, derived via immunoSEQ multiplex PCR, lists solely in-frame clones and lacks some. Its clone listing holds roughly 89 clones. Unmatched junction bases numbered 8, after V lost 1 base and J lost 4 bases. The CDR3 covers 16 residues. CDR1 is SGHKS and CDR2 is YYEKEE in the germline V gene (reference sequence). Points from the study as a whole: In melanoma, neoantigen-specific CD4+ T cells reportedly differed in differentiation state.

This clonotype was sampled from a human donor with melanoma. Some clones in this sample may be carry-over from other donors' samples. Sequenced input: a T cell line or clone, from whole sample or a sorted T cell fraction (not recorded which). V usage is TRBV5-5 and J usage is TRBJ2-3; 8 bases line up with TRBD2. The CDR3 protein is CASSLFAGGGADTQYF. The DNA for the CDR3 is TGTGCCAGCAGCTTGTTTGCGGGAGGTGGAGCAGATACGCAGTATTTT.